This T cell receptor (beta chain) is drawn from a study of identical twins (dated by TCRdb to 2015 to 2016). About the full investigation: The study deep-sequenced TCR alpha and beta repertoires from monozygotic twins, unrelated adults of various ages and cord blood to test whether fetal clonotypes persist. To rule out contamination, the twin experiments were replicated at different times with different library preparation protocols. Study-level results and caveats: The excess sharing between twins in beta out-of-frame sequences was weaker because fewer shared sequences reduced the signal-to-noise ratio. Compared with coincidental sharing between unrelated individuals, out-of-frame TCR alpha sequences shared between twins had an excess of sequences with low generation probability. Fewer insertions were carried by abundant cord blood beta clonotypes; a weaker similar trend was observed in young adult naive repertoires, while no such trend was observed in memory repertoires. Invariant T cells such as MAIT and iNKT could partly confound zero-insertion analyses, although diverse VJ usage argued against such confounding for most clonotypes. In monozygotic twins, out-of-frame TCR alpha sharing was systematically underestimated by recombination models, although the models agreed with sharing between unrelated individuals. Because the same donors could not be followed over many years, conclusions were based on cross-sectional statistical analysis.

This clonotype was seen a handful of times. What this receptor recognizes is not known. Base quality data are lacking; no much larger clone is found one base away. According to the germline V gene, CDR1 reads MGHRA and CDR2 reads YSYEKL. V gives up 3 bases and J gives up 2 bases, and the segment between their germline ends measures 14 bases. The CDR3 runs 16 residues from the cysteine to the phenylalanine. Only CDR3 DNA is held: 48 bases, read in frame from base 1. Every donor in the study was a healthy Caucasian. Three unrelated non-twin adults were also sequenced: a male aged 18 to 30, a male aged 50 to 60 and a female aged 50 to 60. Using Miltenyi CD45RO+ enrichment and human naive T-cell isolation kits, memory (CD45RO+) and naive T cells were isolated from PBMC. Libraries were built with 5' RACE. Sequenced on an Illumina HiSeq 2000. Template switching added a universal primer binding site, and the final cDNA carried a unique molecular identifier that allowed TCR cDNA molecules to be counted accurately. Specific primers in the conserved constant-segment region were used to synthesize first-strand cDNA for the TCR alpha and beta chains. To control for contamination, every cDNA library carried two barcodes: a SMART-Mk sample barcode plus Illumina barcodes. TruSeq adapter sequences and Illumina sample barcodes were added in two successive PCR steps. TCR alpha and beta cDNA libraries were sequenced on the Illumina HiSeq platform with custom primers. Concerning the study's data processing: MiGEC processed the raw reads to extract unique molecular identifiers, while MiXCR was used to determine the CDR3 positions. For each individual, recombination models were inferred using an EM algorithm with the repgenHMM and IGoR tools. The analysis of shared clonotypes was done with the tcR package in R, with sharing normalized by the product of cloneset sizes. Out-of-frame nonproductive sequences were analyzed to study raw recombination free of thymic and clonal selection effects. TCRdb cleaned the public reads at Q25 with fastp, built clones with MiXCR and kept in-frame beta chains. Under each unique CDR3 protein, matching rows form one entry showing the most common genes and DNA. What appears here as the V and J calls and clone size reflects TCRdb's work, not the paper's. The sample profile shows about 340,000 distinct CDR3 sequences; roughly 9% of them were found once. Under 9.5% of the sample is taken by the ten largest.

The rearranged segments are TRBV4-1 and TRBJ1-3; no D segment can be confidently identified. The receptor was derived from a woman between 45 and 60 years old in good health. Sequenced sample: naive T cells sorted from blood. Read against the paper, the sample's cell subset or site label means: cells isolated with a human naive T-cell isolation kit. CDR3 reads: CASSQGGIVTGNTIYF. The nucleotides read TGCGCCAGCAGCCAGGGCGGCATTGTGACTGGAAACACCATATATTTT.